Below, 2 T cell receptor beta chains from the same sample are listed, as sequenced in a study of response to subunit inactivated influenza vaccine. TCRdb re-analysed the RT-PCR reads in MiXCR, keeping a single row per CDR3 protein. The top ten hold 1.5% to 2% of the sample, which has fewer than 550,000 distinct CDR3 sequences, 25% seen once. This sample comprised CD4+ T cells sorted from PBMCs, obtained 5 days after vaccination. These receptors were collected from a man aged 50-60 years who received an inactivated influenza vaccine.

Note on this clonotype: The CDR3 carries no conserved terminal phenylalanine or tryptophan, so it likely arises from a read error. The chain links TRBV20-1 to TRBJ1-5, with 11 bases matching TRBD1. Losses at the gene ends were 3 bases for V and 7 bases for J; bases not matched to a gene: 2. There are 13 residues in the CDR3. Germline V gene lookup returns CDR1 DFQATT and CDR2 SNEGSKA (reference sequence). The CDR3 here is CSASGTGGQPQHL. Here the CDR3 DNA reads TGCAGTGCTAGCGGGACAGGGGGGCAGCCCCAGCATCTT.

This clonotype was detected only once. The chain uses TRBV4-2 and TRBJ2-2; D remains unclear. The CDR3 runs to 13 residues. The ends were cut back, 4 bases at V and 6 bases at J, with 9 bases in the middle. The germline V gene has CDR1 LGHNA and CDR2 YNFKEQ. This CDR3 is CASSLLGSGELFF. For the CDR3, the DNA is TGTGCCAGCAGCCTACTTGGGTCCGGGGAGCTGTTTTTT.